Each of the 16 T cell receptor beta chains below was sequenced from the same sample in a study of blood T cell repertoires in COVID-19 (dated by TCRdb to the early 2020s). Libraries were prepared through the immunoSEQ multiplex PCR assay. The immuneACCESS repertoire file appears here via TCRdb, limited to in-frame rearrangements. These files lack a portion of the clones; in checked studies, under half of the deficit traces to unresolved V genes, and the cause of the others is not known. The sample table shows about 58,000 clones, and 80% to 95% are seen once. The biggest ten clones account for roughly 4.5% of the sample. The specimen sequenced was peripheral blood. Every receptor here comes from a man in his fifties with active COVID-19.

The CDR3 loop is CASRGTSGGSPTGELFF. CDR3 nucleotides: TGTGCCAGCAGGGGAACTAGCGGGGGGTCACCCACCGGGGAGCTGTTTTTT. The chain is built from TRBV9 and TRBJ2-2; 12 positions agree with TRBD2. CDR3 length: 17 residues. From germline, CDR1 is SGDLS and CDR2 YYNGEE. V lost 5 bases to trimming and J lost 4 bases; unmatched junction nucleotides: 9.

This sequence joins TRBV4-3 and TRBJ2-5; 9 nucleotides match TRBD2. There are 16 residues in the CDR3. The trim removed 2 bases at V and 5 bases at J, leaving 9 bases unmatched. From germline, CDR1 is LGHNA and CDR2 YSLEER. DNA of the CDR3: TGCGCCAGCAGCCAAAAAGGCGGGGGGGCCGGGGAGACCCAGTACTTC. Translated: CASSQKGGGAGETQYF.

V is TRBV19 and J is TRBJ1-1; TRBD1 is a possible D gene (6 bases). Per the germline V gene, CDR1 is LNHDA and CDR2 is SQIVND (reference sequence). This CDR3 has 14 residues. The CDR3, as DNA: TGTGCAAGTGGGGCCCAACAGGGAGTCACTGAAGCTTTCTTT. It yields the protein CASGAQQGVTEAFF.

The chain has TRBV11-2 and TRBJ2-3, with 9 nucleotides matching TRBD1. The germline V gene encodes CDR1 SGHAT and CDR2 FQNNGV. There are 14 residues in the CDR3. The V gene end was trimmed by 2 bases and the J gene end by 5 bases; junction bases not matched to a gene: 2. Here the CDR3 DNA reads TGTGCCAGCAGCTTAAACAGGGGGCTAGATACGCAGTATTTT. This translates into CASSLNRGLDTQYF.

The chain combines TRBV11-2 with TRBJ2-5; weak D call: TRBD1 (6 bases). Trimming took 5 bases from V and 4 from J, leaving 20 bases between them. Germline CDR1 and CDR2: SGHAT and FQNNGV. CDR3 length equals 16 residues. The CDR3 DNA is TGTGCCAGCAGCCCCTTTGTAGGGGGTTTATCAGAGACCCAGTACTTC. Its protein is CASSPFVGGLSETQYF.

The chain uses TRBV5-1 and TRBJ2-4; TRBD1 is a possible D gene (6 bases). V shed 0 bases and J shed 1 base, with 20 bases lying between them. The length of the CDR3 is 19 residues. In germline, CDR1 is SGHRS, CDR2 YFSETQ. The CDR3: CASSLDRDIAYSAKNIQYF. In DNA form, the CDR3 reads TGCGCCAGCAGCTTGGACCGGGACATCGCCTATTCTGCCAAAAACATTCAGTACTTC.

The V call is TRBV18, the J call TRBJ2-7; TRBD1 might be the D (6 bases). Trimming shortened V by 3 bases and J by 3 bases, and 18 bases separated the two germline ends. The CDR3 contains 16 residues. Germline loops: CDR1 KGHSH, CDR2 LQKENI. The chain's CDR3 is CASSPLDSSVGYEQYF. CDR3 sequence (DNA): TGTGCCAGCTCACCCCTGGACAGTTCAGTGGGCTACGAGCAGTACTTC.

This sequence joins TRBV6-5 and TRBJ2-5; D is undetermined. CDR1 is MNHEY and CDR2 is SVGAGI in the germline V gene. The CDR3 extends over 14 amino acids. Trimming stripped 7 bases from V and 0 bases from J, with 12 bases between. The CDR3 loop reads CASKMGRYQETQYF. The DNA of the CDR3 is TGTGCCAGCAAGATGGGCAGGTACCAAGAGACCCAGTACTTC.

The chain carries TRBV11-3 and TRBJ2-3; 14 bases are shared with TRBD2. V shed 5 bases, J shed 0 bases, and the junction held 1 base outside the gene matches. Germline V CDR1 and CDR2: SGHNT, YENEEA. This CDR3 contains 16 residues. CDR3 DNA: TGTGCCAGCAGCCGACTAGCGGGGGGGAGCACAGATACGCAGTATTTT. The encoded protein is CASSRLAGGSTDTQYF.

The chain recombines TRBV5-1 with TRBJ1-4; D gene unclear. V was trimmed by 1 base and J by 1 base, leaving 11 bases between them. Looked up from germline, CDR1 is SGHRS and CDR2 is YFSETQ. There are 16 residues in the CDR3. The CDR3 bases are TGCGCCAGCAGCTTGCAAGGAGGGAGAACTAATGAAAAACTGTTTTTT. Translating gives CASSLQGGRTNEKLFF.

The chain has TRBV7-2 and TRBJ1-5, with D unclear. Germline V gives CDR1 SGHTA, CDR2 FQGNSA. Trimming shortened V by 2 bases and J by 5 bases, and 7 bases separated the two germline ends. This CDR3 is built from 13 residues. The CDR3 spells CASSLTIDQPQHF. The CDR3 DNA follows: TGTGCCAGCAGCTTAACTATCGATCAGCCCCAGCATTTT.

This clone was observed a handful of times. V is TRBV4-3 and J is TRBJ1-6; D is undetermined. The germline V gene has CDR1 LGHNA and CDR2 YSLEER. The CDR3 is made up of 15 amino acids. V lost 0 bases, J lost 7 bases, and 10 bases lay in between. The DNA for the CDR3 is TGCGCCAGCAGCCAAGATTCCGGGTCCAATTCACCCCTCCACTTT. Translation gives CASSQDSGSNSPLHF.

The V and J genes are TRBV9 and TRBJ2-2; 7 nucleotides line up with TRBD1. Unmatched junction bases numbered 11, after V lost 0 bases and J lost 6 bases. The length of the CDR3 is 17 residues. CDR1 is SGDLS, CDR2 YYNGEE, per germline. This CDR3 is CASSVGGQSLRPGELFF. In DNA form, the CDR3 reads TGTGCCAGCAGCGTAGGGGGACAGTCCCTTCGCCCCGGGGAGCTGTTTTTT. Full variable domain (outside the CDR3, taken from reference TRBV9 and TRBJ2-2): DSGVTQTPKHLITATGQRVTLRCSPRSGDLSVYWYQQSLDQGLQFLIQYYNGEERAKGNILERFSAQQFPDLHSELNLSSLELGDSALYFCASSVGGQSLRPGELFFGEGSRLTVL.

The chain combines TRBV19 with TRBJ1-5, with 7 nucleotides matching TRBD1. Germline CDR1 reads LNHDA; CDR2 reads SQIVND (reference sequence). The CDR3 is 14 residues long. The ends lost 2 bases at V and 9 bases at J; junction bases unmatched: 7. CDR3 nucleotides: TGTGCCAGTAGTATAAACAGGGGAGTCTGGCCCCAGCATTTT. This translates into CASSINRGVWPQHF.

This rearrangement joins TRBV2 to TRBJ2-5; 12 positions agree with TRBD2. The CDR3 is 15 residues long. J lost 5 bases, V lost 4 bases, and 5 bases had no gene match. Germline values: CDR1 SNHLY, CDR2 FYNNEI. Written as DNA, the CDR3 is TGTGCCAGCAGTGTGCTAGCGGGGGGGTGGGAGACCCAGTACTTC. Protein sequence: CASSVLAGGWETQYF.

This chain links TRBV28 with TRBJ2-4, with TRBD1 identical over 10 bases. This CDR3 has 15 amino acids. Trimming cost V 5 bases and J 0 bases; bases outside gene matches: 1. CDR1 is MDHEN and CDR2 is SYDVKM in the germline V gene. CDR3 bases: TGTGCCAGCAGTCGGGACAGGGGAGCCAAAAACATTCAGTACTTC. Translated, it gives CASSRDRGAKNIQYF.